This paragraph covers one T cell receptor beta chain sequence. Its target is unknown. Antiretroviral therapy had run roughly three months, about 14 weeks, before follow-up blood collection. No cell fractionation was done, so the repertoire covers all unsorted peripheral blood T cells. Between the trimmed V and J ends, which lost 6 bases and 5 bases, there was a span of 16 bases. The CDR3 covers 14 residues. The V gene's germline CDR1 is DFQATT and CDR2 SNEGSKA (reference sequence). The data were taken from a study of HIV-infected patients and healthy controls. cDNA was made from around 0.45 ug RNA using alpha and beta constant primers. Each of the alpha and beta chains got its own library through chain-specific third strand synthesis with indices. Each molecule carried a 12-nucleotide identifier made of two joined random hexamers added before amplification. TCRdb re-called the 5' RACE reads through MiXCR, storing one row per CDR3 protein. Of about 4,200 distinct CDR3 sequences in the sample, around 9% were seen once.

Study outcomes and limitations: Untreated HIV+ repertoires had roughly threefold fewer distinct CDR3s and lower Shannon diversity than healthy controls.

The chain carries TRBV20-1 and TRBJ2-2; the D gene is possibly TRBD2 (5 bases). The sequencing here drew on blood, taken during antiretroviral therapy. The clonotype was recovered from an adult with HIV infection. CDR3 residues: CSAKRAGRTGELFF. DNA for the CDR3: TGCAGTGCCAAAAGGGCGGGTCGGACCGGGGAGCTGTTTTTT.